The 5 T cell receptor beta chains presented below share a single source sample, sequenced in a study of blood T cell repertoires in COVID-19 (dated by TCRdb to 2019 to 2021). Libraries were made using the immunoSEQ multiplex PCR assay. TCRdb carries this immuneACCESS record with in-frame sequences only. Its versions omit some clonotypes, under half of them owing to an unresolved V gene in the studies checked, with the rest unexplained. Present in this sample are about 200,000 clones, 70% to 90% of which were seen just once. The ten largest clones represent about 4.9% of the sample. The sequenced material came from peripheral blood. The source of these receptors is a woman of 80 years or more with acute or convalescent COVID-19.

The gene calls are TRBV18 and TRBJ1-1; D may be TRBD1 (6 bases). Germline V lookup: CDR1 KGHSH, CDR2 LQKENI. CDR3 size: 15 residues. V dropped 4 bases and J dropped 3 bases, with 15 bases sitting between them. CDR3 residues: CASSRYRAEDTEAFF. In nucleotides, the CDR3 is TGTGCCAGCTCACGGTACAGGGCGGAGGACACTGAAGCTTTCTTT. Drawing the rest from reference TRBV18 and TRBJ1-1, the complete variable domain is NAGVMQNPRHLVRRRGQEARLRCSPMKGHSHVYWYRQLPEEGLKFMVYLQKENIIDESGMPKERFSAEFPKEGPSILRIQQVVRGDSAAYFCASSRYRAEDTEAFFGQGTRLTVV.

This clone was observed a handful of times. This rearrangement joins TRBV11-2 to TRBJ2-1; tentatively, D is TRBD2 (6 bases). Germline CDR1 is SGHAT and CDR2 is FQNNGV. CDR3 length: 14 amino acids. The V and J ends lost 4 bases and 2 bases respectively, with 9 bases between them. CDR3 sequence (DNA): TGTGCCAGCAGCTCCCGACTAGCCTACAATGAGCAGTTCTTC. Translating it yields CASSSRLAYNEQFF.

The chain recombines TRBV6-1 with TRBJ2-7; perhaps TRBD2 as D (6 bases). Trimming left V 2 bases short and J 2 bases short, with 16 bases between. Germline CDR1 MNHNS, CDR2 SASEGT. This CDR3 has 16 amino acids. DNA of the CDR3: TGTGCCAGCAGTGAATCAGGAAGGGCGGGAACCTACGAGCAGTACTTC. Its translation is CASSESGRAGTYEQYF.

V is TRBV29-1 and J is TRBJ2-1; the match to TRBD1 covers 10 bases. CDR1 and CDR2 from the germline V gene are SQVTM and ANQGSEA. The ends lost 6 bases at V and 7 bases at J; junction bases unmatched: 3. CDR3 length: 12 residues. The CDR3 bases are TGCAGCGTACCGGGACAGGGGAATGAGCAGTTCTTC. The encoded protein is CSVPGQGNEQFF.

The chain has TRBV27 and TRBJ2-3; a possible D gene is TRBD1 (6 bases). CDR1 is MNHEY, CDR2 SMNVEV, per germline (reference sequence). The CDR3 covers 14 residues. Between the trimmed V and J ends, which lost 5 bases and 2 bases, there was a span of 11 bases. Here the CDR3 reads CASSQDRSTDTQYF. The CDR3 nucleotides are TGTGCCAGCAGTCAAGACAGGTCCACAGATACGCAGTATTTT.